Listed here are 3 T cell receptor beta chains from one sample, sequenced in a study of T cell repertoires in cytomegalovirus infection. No antigens are known for them. TCRdb re-derived calls from the reads in MiXCR, one entry per CDR3 protein. The sample has 600,000 to 700,000 distinct CDR3 sequences, around 31% seen once. The input for sequencing was cultured PBMCs, taken from culture after CMV antigen stimulation. These receptors were taken from a human donor in good health (CMV status not recorded). Some clones in this sample may be carry-over from other donors' samples.

The chain is built from TRBV11-2 and TRBJ1-2; 7 bases line up with TRBD1. The CDR3 is made up of 15 amino acids. Germline V gene sequence: CDR1 SGHAT, CDR2 FQNNGV. V lost 1 base and J lost 4; bases outside the gene matches: 6. CDR3 nucleotide sequence: TGTGCCAGCAGCTTAGGGGGGGGACAGAGCTATGGCTACACCTTC. Protein sequence: CASSLGGGQSYGYTF.

J is TRBJ1-4 and V is TRBV19; unclear D gene. V dropped 11 bases and J dropped 3 bases, with 13 bases sitting between them. The CDR3 sequence is 13 residues long. CDR1 LNHDA and CDR2 SQIVND come from the germline V gene (reference sequence). Here the CDR3 DNA reads TGTGCCTGCCTCGGGATGGCTAATGAAAAACTGTTTTTT. It codes for CACLGMANEKLFF.

J is TRBJ2-3 and V is TRBV28; 8 bases match TRBD1. Germline CDR1 reads MDHEN; CDR2 reads SYDVKM. The CDR3 runs to 13 residues. The V segment lost 6 bases and the J segment 3 bases; nucleotides outside the gene matches: 2. This CDR3 reads CASRGQETDTQYF. The CDR3, as DNA: TGTGCCAGCAGGGGACAGGAGACAGATACGCAGTATTTT.